This T cell receptor (beta chain) was recovered during a study of blood T cells in healthy people across ages. Comments on this clonotype: Germline and junction disagree at one end, which may indicate a read error.

Germline CDR1 and CDR2: PRHDT and FYEKMQ (reference sequence). The CDR3 runs to 15 residues. A sample-barcoded 5' primer and a J-beta primer mix were used in a second PCR of about 7 to 12 cycles. TCRdb re-called the 5' RACE reads through MiXCR, storing one row per CDR3 protein. The data show 700,000 to 900,000 distinct CDR3 sequences, roughly 50% seen once. The genes are TRBV13 and TRBJ2-1; 11 bases agree with TRBD2. Sequenced: blood. This sequence originates from a man older than 75 in good health. CDR3 nucleotides: TGTGCCGGCAGCCCAACTAGCGGGAGAGCGGATGAGCAGTTCTTC. Translating gives CAGSPTSGRADEQFF. The complete variable domain, with remaining parts taken from reference TRBV13 and TRBJ2-1, reads AAGVIQSPRHLIKEKRETATLKCYPIPRHDTVYWYQQGPGQDPQFLISFYEKMQSDKGSIPDRFSAQQFSDYHSELNMSSLELGDSALYFCAGSPTSGRADEQFFGPGTRLTVL.